This T cell receptor (beta chain) was captured by sequencing in a study of shared T cell receptors in the human thymus. The V gene lost 0 bases and the J gene lost 1 base, with 7 bases spanning the gap. The germline CDR1 and CDR2 sequences are SGHRS and YFSETQ. CDR3 length: 14 amino acids. Produced via immunoSEQ multiplex PCR; TCRdb's table is partial and in-frame only. Among 720,000 or so clones listed, roughly 85% were seen once. The same sample was also used in a study of human thymus T cells. That publication notes: All donors were healthy Finnish infants who were undergoing corrective surgery to treat congenital heart defects. Blood and thymic repertoires both appeared biased in V and J gene usage. What related research reported was that thymic repertoires overlapped highly among unrelated individuals.

The receptor was derived from a girl under three years old with a congenital heart defect. This chain connects TRBV5-1 to TRBJ1-1; D may be TRBD1 (6 bases). Sequenced material: thymocytes. CDR3 sequence: CASSLGGRNTEAFF. The CDR3 DNA is TGCGCCAGCAGCTTGGGGGGGCGGAACACTGAAGCTTTCTTT.